A selection of T cell receptor beta chains follows, all from one sample in a study of blood T cell repertoires in COVID-19. Libraries were prepared by immunoSEQ multiplex PCR; TCRdb keeps only in-frame clonotypes and omits some of them. This sample has 20,000 to 30,000 clones; roughly 86% occur once, and the top ten carry 4.5% to 6.5%. Material: peripheral blood. Receptors were obtained from a man in his forties or fifties with active COVID-19. Each CDR3 is given with its conserved first and last residue. A D gene is named only where the DNA matches it firmly. The size entry is marked missing in some rows and otherwise reads once, few, many or a size class.

D gene	CDR3 length	V gene	J gene	clone size	CDR3 protein	CDR3 DNA
.	14	TRBV28	TRBJ1-5	once	CASSLTGFYQPQHF	TGTGCCAGCAGCCTTACAGGGTTTTATCAGCCCCAGCATTTT
TRBD1	16	TRBV19	TRBJ2-3	once	CASSIAGTAKRYTQYF	TGTGCCAGTAGTATAGCAGGGACAGCGAAGCGATATACGCAGTATTTT
TRBD1	15	TRBV7-3	TRBJ1-2	.	CASSSLTGGRNGYTF	TGTGCCAGCAGCTCACTGACAGGGGGTAGAAATGGCTACACCTTC
.	14	TRBV9	TRBJ1-2	.	CASSVAGRSYGYTF	TGTGCCAGCAGCGTAGCTGGCAGATCTTATGGCTACACCTTC
TRBD2	13	TRBV28	TRBJ2-1	.	CASSFGREDEQFF	TGTGCCAGCAGTTTCGGGCGGGAGGATGAGCAGTTCTTC
.	11	TRBV5-6	TRBJ2-1	.	CASTDYNEQFF	TGTGCCAGCACAGACTACAATGAGCAGTTCTTC
.	13	TRBV11-2	TRBJ1-1	.	CASSLDPEAKAFF	TGTGCCAGCAGCTTAGATCCGGAGGCCAAAGCTTTCTTT
.	17	TRBV7-8	TRBJ1-2	.	CASSRFGTIPLDYGYTF	TGTGCCAGCAGCCGTTTCGGGACTATACCCTTGGACTATGGCTACACCTTC
TRBD2	16	TRBV4-1	TRBJ2-2	.	CASSKGALAGVGELFF	TGCGCCAGCAGCAAAGGGGCCCTAGCGGGGGTCGGGGAGCTGTTTTTT
.	15	TRBV11-1	TRBJ2-1	once	CASRLTSGSYNEQFF	TGTGCCAGCAGGTTAACCTCGGGATCCTACAATGAGCAGTTCTTC
TRBD2	18	TRBV2	TRBJ2-7	once	CASRAKRTSVLPGYEQYF	TGTGCCAGCAGAGCGAAGAGGACTAGCGTGCTCCCGGGCTACGAGCAGTACTTC
.	14	TRBV12-5	TRBJ2-3	once	CASGLARQTDTQYF	TGTGCTAGTGGTTTGGCCAGACAGACAGATACGCAGTATTTT
.	15	TRBV25-1	TRBJ1-5	.	CASSYPGLSNQPQHF	TGTGCCAGCAGCTACCCGGGACTGAGCAATCAGCCCCAGCATTTT
.	11	TRBV11-3	TRBJ1-1	.	CASTHQGSAFF	TGTGCCAGCACCCATCAGGGTAGCGCTTTCTTT
TRBD1	14	TRBV24-1	TRBJ2-7	.	CATSGQGPLYEQYF	TGTGCCACCAGCGGACAGGGACCACTTTACGAGCAGTACTTC
.	15	TRBV3-1/TRBV3-2	TRBJ1-1	once	CASSQVGREYTEAFF	TGTGCCAGCAGCCAAGTCGGACGGGAGTACACTGAAGCTTTCTTT
TRBD1	12	TRBV30	TRBJ2-7	.	CAWGQGAYEQYF	TGTGCCTGGGGGCAGGGGGCCTACGAGCAGTACTTC
.	16	TRBV7-2	TRBJ2-6	.	CASSSSRVAGANVLTF	TGTGCCAGCAGCTCCAGTCGGGTCGCTGGGGCCAACGTCCTGACTTTC
.	17	TRBV9	TRBJ2-2	.	CASSVGTQEANTGELFF	TGTGCCAGCAGCGTAGGGACCCAGGAGGCGAACACCGGGGAGCTGTTTTTT
TRBD2	16	TRBV5-4	TRBJ2-1	medium-sized	CASSLFRGSSYNEQFF	TGTGCCAGCAGCTTGTTCCGCGGGAGTTCCTACAATGAGCAGTTCTTC
.	13	TRBV7-3	TRBJ2-7	few	CASSRSGGYEQYF	TGTGCCAGCAGCAGGTCTGGGGGGTACGAGCAGTACTTC
TRBD1	15	TRBV6-6	TRBJ1-1	.	CASRDGDRTNTEAFF	TGTGCCAGCAGGGACGGGGACAGAACGAACACTGAAGCTTTCTTT
TRBD1	15	TRBV6-5	TRBJ2-5	.	CASSYGDRATETQYF	TGTGCCAGCAGTTACGGGGACAGGGCTACAGAGACCCAGTACTTC
TRBD2	15	TRBV6-5	TRBJ2-1	.	CASSPAGVTYNEQFF	TGTGCCAGCAGTCCAGCGGGAGTCACCTACAATGAGCAGTTCTTC
TRBD2	15	TRBV3-1/TRBV3-2	TRBJ2-1	.	CASSQGGTSVNEQFF	TGTGCCAGCAGCCAAGGAGGGACTAGTGTTAATGAGCAGTTCTTC
TRBD2	16	TRBV7-9	TRBJ2-3	.	CASSFTSGSGSDTQYF	TGTGCCAGCAGCTTCACTAGCGGGAGTGGTTCAGATACGCAGTATTTT
.	15	TRBV28	TRBJ1-2	once	CASRIGGGLGYGYTF	TGTGCCAGCAGAATAGGGGGTGGGCTTGGGTATGGCTACACCTTC
TRBD2	16	TRBV2	TRBJ2-5	once	CASSERRLAEGETQYF	TGTGCCAGCAGTGAAAGGAGGCTAGCGGAGGGAGAGACCCAGTACTTC